One TCR beta chain is described in this entry. The protocol was immunoSEQ multiplex PCR, while the TCRdb copy is restricted to in-frame clones and leaves out a portion. The data contain about 73,000 clones, 90% of them singletons. The data are from a study of OX40 agonist ivuxolimab in advanced cancers. This CDR3 region has 14 residues. Germline CDR1 and CDR2: LGHNA and YNFKEQ. The V gene lost 3 bases and the J gene lost 6 bases, with 11 bases spanning the gap. The gene calls are TRBV4-2 and TRBJ1-4, with a tentative D call TRBD1 (5 bases). The sequence derives from an adult with an advanced solid tumor such as melanoma, head and neck, liver or kidney cancer. Sequencing was performed on CD4+ or CD8+ T cells sorted from blood, taken in a trial of the OX40 agonist ivuxolimab. The CDR3 spells CASSHRGVYEKLFF. In DNA form, the CDR3 reads TGTGCCAGCAGCCACCGGGGGGTTTATGAAAAACTGTTTTTT.